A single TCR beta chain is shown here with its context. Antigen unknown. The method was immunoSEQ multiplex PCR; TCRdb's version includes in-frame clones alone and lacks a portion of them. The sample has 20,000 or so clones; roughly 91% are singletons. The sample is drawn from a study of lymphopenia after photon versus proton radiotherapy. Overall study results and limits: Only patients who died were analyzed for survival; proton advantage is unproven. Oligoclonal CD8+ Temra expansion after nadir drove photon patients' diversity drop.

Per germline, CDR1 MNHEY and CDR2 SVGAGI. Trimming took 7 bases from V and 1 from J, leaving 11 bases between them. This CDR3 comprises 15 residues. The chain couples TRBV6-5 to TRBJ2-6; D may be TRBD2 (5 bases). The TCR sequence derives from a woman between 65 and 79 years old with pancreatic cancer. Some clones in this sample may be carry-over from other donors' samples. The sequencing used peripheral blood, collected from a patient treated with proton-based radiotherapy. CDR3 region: CASTNGISGANVLTF. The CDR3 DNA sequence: TGTGCCAGCACTAACGGGATTTCTGGGGCCAACGTCCTGACTTTC.